A selection of T cell receptor beta chains follows, all from one sample in a study of OX40 agonist ivuxolimab in advanced cancers. Assay used: immunoSEQ multiplex PCR; TCRdb lists only in-frame clones, some missing. Among roughly 81,000 clones listed, approximately 85% were seen once. The material sequenced was CD4+ or CD8+ T cells sorted from blood, taken in a trial of the OX40 agonist ivuxolimab. These receptors all come from an adult with an advanced solid tumor such as melanoma, head and neck, liver or kidney cancer. Both conserved end residues are part of each CDR3. The D gene is left open where the match is weak. Clone sizes are given selectively: once, few, many, or a class where the clone is expanded.

size	V	D	J	length	DNA	CDR3
.	TRBV18	TRBD1	TRBJ2-5	14	TGTGCCAGCTCTCCGGACAGGGTGGGAGAGACCCAGTACTTC	CASSPDRVGETQYF
.	TRBV14	.	TRBJ2-1	14	TGTGCCAGCAGCCAAATACAGGGTTACAATGAGCAGTTCTTC	CASSQIQGYNEQFF
.	TRBV6-6	.	TRBJ1-6	15	TGTGCCAGCAGTTATGGGGGCGGGGAGAAGTCACCCCTCCACTTT	CASSYGGGEKSPLHF
once	TRBV14	TRBD2	TRBJ2-2	16	TGTGCCAGCAGCAGGCCGGGACTAGCGGGAACCGGGGAGCTGTTTTTT	CASSRPGLAGTGELFF
.	TRBV12-5	.	TRBJ1-2	13	TGTGCTAGTGCAACGGGCAGGAACTATGGCTACACCTTC	CASATGRNYGYTF
few	TRBV15	.	TRBJ1-4	18	TGTGCCACCACCAGGGGCAGGACTATTGGGGCGACTAATGAAAAACTGTTTTTT	CATTRGRTIGATNEKLFF
few	TRBV6-6	.	TRBJ1-5	15	TGTGCCAGCAGCCGGCGAGGGGGGTTTAAGCAGCCCCAGCATTTT	CASSRRGGFKQPQHF
.	TRBV19	.	TRBJ2-7	16	TGTGCCAGTAGTATGCGGCTGCCAGGGGGGAACTACGAGCAGTACTTC	CASSMRLPGGNYEQYF
.	TRBV20-1	.	TRBJ2-7	11	TGCAGTGCGCACAGCTCCTACGAGCAGTACTTC	CSAHSSYEQYF
.	TRBV4-1	.	TRBJ2-7	12	TGCGCCAGCAGCCAAGCTGGTGACGAGCAGTACTTC	CASSQAGDEQYF
.	TRBV6-6	TRBD1	TRBJ1-1	14	TGTGCCAGCAGTGCGCGACAGGGCTCCACTGAAGCTTTCTTT	CASSARQGSTEAFF
.	TRBV4-3	TRBD2	TRBJ2-5	16	TGCGCCAGCAGCCAAGATCGGCTAGCGGGGGAAGAGACCCAGTACTTC	CASSQDRLAGEETQYF
.	TRBV15	.	TRBJ2-7	11	TGTGCCACCAGCAGAGGGACTGGAGTGCACTTC	CATSRGTGVHF
.	TRBV4-1	.	TRBJ2-7	13	TGCGCCAGCAGCCAAGACAGGGGTCACGAGCAGTACTTC	CASSQDRGHEQYF
.	TRBV7-9	TRBD1	TRBJ1-1	14	TGTGCCAGCAGCAAAAAACAGGGGGGAACTGAAGCTTTCTTT	CASSKKQGGTEAFF
.	TRBV2	.	TRBJ2-7	13	TGTGCCAGCAGTGAGTTAGGTACGGGCGAGCAGTACTTC	CASSELGTGEQYF
.	TRBV13	TRBD1	TRBJ1-1	14	TGTGCCAGCAGCTCCGGGACAGGGAACACTGAAGCTTTCTTT	CASSSGTGNTEAFF
.	TRBV2	.	TRBJ2-2	13	TGTGCCAGCACCTTAAGGGTCACCGGGGAGCTGTTTTTT	CASTLRVTGELFF
.	TRBV4-1	.	TRBJ1-5	16	TGCGCCAGCAGCCAAGATAGTGGCCAGATTTATCAGCCCCAGCATTTT	CASSQDSGQIYQPQHF
.	TRBV19	TRBD1	TRBJ1-2	16	TGTGCCAGTAGTACCAAGACAGGGGTGATTAACTATGGCTACACCTTC	CASSTKTGVINYGYTF
.	TRBV7-2	TRBD1	TRBJ2-2	15	TGTGCCAGCAGCTTTGCGACAGGGAGAACCGGGGAGCTGTTTTTT	CASSFATGRTGELFF
.	TRBV12-5	TRBD2	TRBJ2-1	20	TGTGCTAGTGGTTTGCCACTAGGACTAGCGGGGGGATCCTCCTACAATGAGCAGTTCTTC	CASGLPLGLAGGSSYNEQFF
.	TRBV7-3	.	TRBJ2-3	20	TGTGCCAGCACCGATAACGTGGACAGATCCAGCGAGACTAGCACAGATACGCAGTATTTT	CASTDNVDRSSETSTDTQYF
.	TRBV19	.	TRBJ2-7	14	TGTGCCAGTAGTATCGACGGCATCTCCTACGAGCAGTACTTC	CASSIDGISYEQYF
.	TRBV12-5	.	TRBJ1-1	15	TGTGCTAGTGGAGCCCGACAAATTCTGAACACTGAAGCTTTCTTT	CASGARQILNTEAFF
once	TRBV18	.	TRBJ1-1	15	TGTGCCAGCTCACAGGGGGAAAATAGGAACACTGAAGCTTTCTTT	CASSQGENRNTEAFF
few	TRBV19	.	TRBJ1-2	15	TGTGCCAGTAGTATTGATGGGGGGCCGGTATATGGCTACACCTTC	CASSIDGGPVYGYTF
.	TRBV2	.	TRBJ1-1	15	TGTGCCAGCAGTGAAGGGCTGACACATAACACTGAAGCTTTCTTC	CASSEGLTHNTEAFF
.	TRBV5-6	.	TRBJ2-3	14	TGTGCCAGCAGCTTCTTTTCGGGGACAGATACGCAGTATTTT	CASSFFSGTDTQYF
.	TRBV2	.	TRBJ2-5	14	TGTGCCAACTCAGCGCAGGGGATCCAAGAGACCCAGTACTTC	CANSAQGIQETQYF
.	TRBV19	TRBD2	TRBJ2-1	16	TGTGCCAGTAGTATGGCGGGGGGCTTAACCTACAATGAGCAGTTCTTC	CASSMAGGLTYNEQFF
.	TRBV5-1	TRBD1	TRBJ1-1	15	TGCGCCAGCAGCTTTACGGGACAGATGAACACTGAAGCTTTCTTT	CASSFTGQMNTEAFF
once	TRBV2	.	TRBJ1-1	12	TGTGCCAGCAGTAGGAGGAACACTGAAGCTTTCTTT	CASSRRNTEAFF
.	TRBV9	.	TRBJ2-2	16	TGTGCCAGCAGCGTAGATTCGGGGGCGAACACCGGGGAGCTGTTTTTT	CASSVDSGANTGELFF
few	TRBV10-3	.	TRBJ2-1	13	TGTGCCACCCTCCGGAATCTTGACAATGAGCAGTTCTTC	CATLRNLDNEQFF
few	TRBV27	TRBD1	TRBJ1-2	12	TGTGCCAGCAGTTCGACAGGGAGGAGCTACACCTTC	CASSSTGRSYTF
.	TRBV14	.	TRBJ1-2	14	TGTGCCAGCAGCCAAGATCGGGGCTACTATGGCTACACCTTC	CASSQDRGYYGYTF
.	TRBV27	.	TRBJ1-1	13	TGTGCCAGCAGTTTGGGGGGAGCGACTGAAGCTTTCTTT	CASSLGGATEAFF
once	TRBV11-3	.	TRBJ2-2	13	TGTGCCAGCAGCCTGACAGGCACCGGGGAGCTGTTTTTT	CASSLTGTGELFF
once	TRBV5-6	.	TRBJ2-3	15	TGTGCCAGCAGCTTGGTGGGGGGGGCCACAGATACGCAGTATTTT	CASSLVGGATDTQYF
.	TRBV7-2	TRBD1	TRBJ1-2	18	TGTGCCAGCAGCTTAGCGAGGACAGGGCAGGTATTAGGGTATGGCTACACCTTC	CASSLARTGQVLGYGYTF
.	TRBV7-2	TRBD2	TRBJ2-7	14	TGTGCCAGCAGCACGCTAGCGGGGAGCTACGAGCAGTACTTC	CASSTLAGSYEQYF
once	TRBV9	.	TRBJ2-7	14	TGTGCCAGCAGCAACCGACAGGACTCCTACGAGCAGTACTTC	CASSNRQDSYEQYF
.	TRBV6-6	.	TRBJ1-2	10	TGTGCCAGCAGTTACGGAGGCTACACCTTC	CASSYGGYTF
.	TRBV5-8	TRBD1	TRBJ2-5	17	TGTGCCAGCAGCTTGGGACAGGGGGCCGGGGGTTGGGAGACCCAGTACTTC	CASSLGQGAGGWETQYF
once	TRBV6-1	.	TRBJ2-3	15	TGTGCCAGCAGTGAAGGACAGTTTAGCACAGATACGCAGTATTTT	CASSEGQFSTDTQYF
.	TRBV5-1	TRBD1	TRBJ2-5	14	TGCGCCAGCAGCACCGGGACAGGGGGTGAGACCCAGTACTTC	CASSTGTGGETQYF